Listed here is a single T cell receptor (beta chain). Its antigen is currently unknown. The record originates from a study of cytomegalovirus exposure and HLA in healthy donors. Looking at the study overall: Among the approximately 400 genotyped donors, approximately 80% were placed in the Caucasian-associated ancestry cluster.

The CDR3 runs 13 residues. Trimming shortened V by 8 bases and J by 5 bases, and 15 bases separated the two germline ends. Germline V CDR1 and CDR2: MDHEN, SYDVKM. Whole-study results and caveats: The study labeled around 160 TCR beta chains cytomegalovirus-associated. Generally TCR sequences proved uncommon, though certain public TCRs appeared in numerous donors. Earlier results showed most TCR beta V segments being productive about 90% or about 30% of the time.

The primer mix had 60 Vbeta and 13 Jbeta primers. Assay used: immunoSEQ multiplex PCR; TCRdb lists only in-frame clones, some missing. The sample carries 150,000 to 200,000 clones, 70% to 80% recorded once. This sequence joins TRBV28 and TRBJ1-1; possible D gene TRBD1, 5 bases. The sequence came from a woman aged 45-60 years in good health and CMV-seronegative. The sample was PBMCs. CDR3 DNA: TGTGCCAGCGGATTGTTGGGGGGAACTGAAGCTTTCTTT. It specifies CASGLLGGTEAFF.